The clone carrying this T cell receptor beta chain was seen only a few times. The antigen is not known. This specimen comes from a study of read filtering for tumor transcriptome and immune sequencing. Study-wide context: R-ISS stage counts were 8 or 9 for I, roughly 16 for II, six or seven for III.

Study-wide results and caveats: The sorted CD138-negative fraction was a mixed bone marrow immune population, not purified T cells.

The library was built from around 400 ng RNA with molecular barcoded adaptors for alpha/delta and beta/gamma chains. TCRdb processed the reads anew with MiXCR; each CDR3 protein has one entry. This table has roughly 90,000 distinct CDR3 sequences, approximately 21% appearing once. CDR1 is KGHSH, CDR2 LQKENI, per germline. V shed 5 bases and J shed 1 base, with 12 bases lying between them. This CDR3 spans 14 amino acids. The TCR comes from a donor aged 40 or over with multiple myeloma. The sequenced sample was a population of CD138-negative cells sorted from bone marrow. V gene TRBV18 combines with J gene TRBJ2-7; perhaps D is TRBD1 or TRBD2 (5 bases each). CDR3 residues: CASSNRGVSYEQYF. The CDR3 DNA follows: TGTGCCAGCTCAAATAGAGGGGTGTCCTACGAGCAGTACTTC.